The rows below give T cell receptor beta chains drawn from one sample of a study of blood T cells in healthy people across ages. TCRdb redid the calling of the 5' RACE reads with MiXCR, one entry per CDR3 protein. The profile covers about 630,000 distinct CDR3 sequences, with around a fifth appearing a single time and under 4% taken by the ten largest. The sequenced sample consisted of blood. The receptors were gathered from a man aged 65 to 85 in good health. Both conserved end residues are part of each CDR3. A D gene is named only where the DNA matches it firmly. The size field is filled for only some rows; it gives once, few, many or a size class.

TRBD2	.	TRBV20-1	TRBJ2-1	CSAPLAGSNPEQFF	TGCAGTGCTCCCTTAGCGGGATCCAATCCTGAGCAGTTCTTC
TRBD1	many	TRBV28	TRBJ2-5	CASSFPKTGEETQYF	TGTGCCAGCAGTTTCCCTAAGACAGGGGAAGAGACCCAGTACTTC
.	few	TRBV27	TRBJ2-7	CASSLSSDTVRYEQYF	TGTGCCAGCAGTTTATCGTCCGATACCGTCCGGTACGAGCAGTACTTC
.	.	TRBV6-5	TRBJ2-4	CASSYGNRGGKNIQYF	TGTGCCAGCAGTTACGGGAACAGGGGGGGCAAAAACATTCAGTACTTC
TRBD2	few	TRBV7-9	TRBJ2-7	CASSLGVTGTSSSYEQYF	TGTGCCAGCAGCTTAGGAGTAACCGGGACTAGCAGCTCCTACGAGCAGTACTTC
.	few	TRBV12-3/TRBV12-4	TRBJ2-2	CASSDPQGRAGELFF	TGTGCCAGCAGTGATCCACAGGGAAGGGCCGGGGAGCTGTTTTTT
.	once	TRBV7-9	TRBJ2-5	CASSLAGRNQETQYF	TGTGCCAGCAGCTTAGCAGGCAGGAACCAAGAGACCCAGTACTTC
.	few	TRBV20-1	TRBJ2-1	CSARDPGQGSYNEQFF	TGCAGTGCTAGAGATCCTGGGCAGGGCTCCTACAATGAGCAGTTCTTC
.	.	TRBV11-2	TRBJ2-3	CASSPLGAENTDTQYF	TGTGCCAGCAGCCCCCTAGGAGCAGAGAACACAGATACGCAGTATTTT
.	few	TRBV6-5	TRBJ2-1	CASTLSGGHNEQFF	TGTGCCAGCACCCTCAGTGGGGGGCACAATGAGCAGTTCTTC
TRBD2	few	TRBV7-3	TRBJ2-2	CASSPGTSGSGELFF	TGTGCCAGCAGCCCCGGGACTAGCGGTTCCGGGGAGCTGTTTTTT
.	.	TRBV7-2	TRBJ1-1	CASSLAVQGGTEAFF	TGTGCCAGCAGCTTAGCGGTCCAGGGCGGCACTGAAGCTTTCTTT
.	few	TRBV20-1	TRBJ1-4	CSASAGMGTGEKLFF	TGCAGTGCTAGCGCGGGAATGGGGACGGGGGAAAAACTGTTTTTT
.	.	TRBV5-5	TRBJ2-7	CASSLARAGTYEQYF	TGTGCCAGCAGCTTGGCCCGGGCCGGAACCTACGAGCAGTACTTC
.	many	TRBV20-1	TRBJ2-5	CSVEEGRRETQYF	TGCAGTGTTGAGGAGGGCAGACGGGAGACCCAGTACTTC
.	few	TRBV5-1	TRBJ2-5	CASTWETQYF	TGCGCCAGCACCTGGGAGACCCAGTACTTC
TRBD2	.	TRBV27	TRBJ2-1	CASSLLAGPLNEQFF	TGTGCCAGCAGCCTCCTAGCGGGACCTCTCAATGAGCAGTTCTTC
.	few	TRBV12-3/TRBV12-4	TRBJ2-3	CASSLLDSGTDTQYF	TGTGCCAGCAGTTTACTGGACTCCGGCACAGATACGCAGTATTTT
TRBD1	few	TRBV25-1	TRBJ1-2	CASSDGEATGRRGYTF	TGTGCCAGCAGTGATGGGGAGGCGACAGGGAGACGTGGCTACACCTTC
.	few	TRBV2	TRBJ2-1	CASSVAGANEQFF	TGTGCCAGCAGTGTGGCGGGGGCGAATGAGCAGTTCTTC
.	few	TRBV6-2/TRBV6-3	TRBJ2-5	CASSYADGSQETQYF	TGTGCCAGCAGTTACGCAGACGGGAGCCAAGAGACCCAGTACTTC
.	.	TRBV20-1	TRBJ2-2	CSARDLRSNTGELFF	TGCAGTGCTAGAGATCTTCGCTCAAACACCGGGGAGCTGTTTTTT
.	.	TRBV2	TRBJ1-5	CASRHRDWDQPQHF	TGTGCCAGCAGACACAGGGATTGGGATCAGCCCCAGCATTTT
TRBD1	once	TRBV28	TRBJ2-7	CASSPRTGGAAEQYF	TGTGCCAGCAGTCCCCGCACAGGGGGCGCGGCCGAGCAGTACTTC
TRBD2	.	TRBV19	TRBJ2-4	CASSGLAGNIQYF	TGTGCCAGTAGCGGACTAGCGGGAAACATTCAGTACTTC
.	.	TRBV4-1	TRBJ2-2	CASSQDPSETYTGELFF	TGCGCCAGCAGCCAAGATCCATCGGAGACGTACACCGGGGAGCTGTTTTTT
TRBD1	.	TRBV29-1	TRBJ1-2	CSVDGQGGWGYTF	TGCAGCGTTGACGGGCAGGGGGGATGGGGCTACACCTTC
TRBD2	many	TRBV7-7	TRBJ2-3	CASSPGLAGVGDTQYF	TGTGCTAGCAGCCCGGGACTAGCGGGAGTGGGAGATACGCAGTATTTT
.	.	TRBV4-1	TRBJ2-5	CASSQGTTAQETQYF	TGCGCCAGCAGCCAAGGTACTACCGCCCAAGAGACCCAGTACTTC
TRBD2	.	TRBV4-1	TRBJ2-1	CASSQSGLVSFDEQFF	TGCGCCAGCAGCCAATCGGGACTAGTGTCTTTCGATGAGCAGTTCTTC
TRBD2	many	TRBV7-3	TRBJ2-1	CASSSGTSSWEQFF	TGTGCCAGCAGCTCGGGGACTAGTTCATGGGAGCAGTTCTTC
TRBD1	.	TRBV4-1	TRBJ2-1	CASSLETGGAEQFF	TGCGCCAGCAGCCTAGAGACAGGGGGTGCTGAGCAGTTCTTC
.	.	TRBV6-6	TRBJ2-1	CASNSDRAGYNEQFF	TGTGCCAGCAACTCAGACAGGGCGGGGTACAATGAGCAGTTCTTC
.	.	TRBV9	TRBJ2-7	CASSVEGLPSYEQYF	TGTGCCAGCAGCGTAGAGGGACTGCCTTCCTACGAGCAGTACTTC
.	.	TRBV25-1	TRBJ1-5	CASSEGYQPQHF	TGTGCCAGCAGTGAGGGGTATCAGCCCCAGCATTTT
.	.	TRBV5-1	TRBJ2-7	CASSFLGGTYEQYF	TGCGCCAGCAGCTTTTTGGGCGGGACCTACGAGCAGTACTTC
TRBD2	few	TRBV12-3/TRBV12-4	TRBJ2-7	CASSLRGGHMYEQYF	TGTGCCAGCAGTTTACGGGGGGGGCATATGTACGAGCAGTACTTC
TRBD2	.	TRBV28	TRBJ2-3	CASQTSGHTDTQYF	TGTGCCAGCCAAACTAGCGGACACACAGATACGCAGTATTTT
TRBD1	.	TRBV29-1	TRBJ1-4	CSVDPGGEKLFF	TGCAGCGTTGACCCAGGGGGTGAAAAACTGTTTTTT
.	.	TRBV12-3/TRBV12-4	TRBJ1-4	CASSLWEGEKLFF	TGTGCCAGCAGTTTATGGGAAGGTGAAAAACTGTTTTTT
TRBD1	.	TRBV20-1	TRBJ1-6	CSARDRDRGWLDSPLHF	TGCAGTGCTAGAGATCGGGACAGGGGTTGGCTAGATTCACCCCTCCACTTT
.	few	TRBV29-1	TRBJ1-4	CSAANEKLFF	TGCAGCGCAGCTAATGAAAAACTGTTTTTT
.	.	TRBV7-2	TRBJ2-4	CASSRAGRQALAKNIQYF	TGTGCCAGCAGCCGAGCGGGGAGACAGGCTCTAGCCAAAAACATTCAGTACTTC
TRBD1	.	TRBV9	TRBJ1-1	CASSGDRGNTEAFF	TGTGCCAGCAGCGGGGACAGGGGGAACACTGAAGCTTTCTTT
.	few	TRBV9	TRBJ2-3	CASSAGDRPLTDTQYF	TGTGCCAGCAGCGCAGGAGACAGGCCACTCACAGATACGCAGTATTTT
.	.	TRBV20-1	TRBJ2-1	CSASYDAWSSYNEQFF	TGCAGTGCTAGTTATGACGCCTGGAGCTCCTACAATGAGCAGTTCTTC
TRBD1	few	TRBV20-1	TRBJ2-5	CSARRPQGQGIETQYF	TGCAGTGCTAGACGGCCTCAGGGACAGGGGATCGAGACCCAGTACTTC
TRBD2	.	TRBV4-1	TRBJ2-7	CASSPFSGSAYEQYF	TGCGCCAGCAGCCCCTTTAGCGGGAGTGCTTACGAGCAGTACTTC
.	.	TRBV20-1	TRBJ2-5	CSAKPGHTKQETQYF	TGCAGTGCCAAACCGGGACACACTAAACAAGAGACCCAGTACTTC
.	.	TRBV27	TRBJ2-3	CATAGRLSDTRYF	TGTGCCACCGCGGGCCGCTTGTCAGATACGCGGTATTTT
.	.	TRBV27	TRBJ1-4	CASRPLTGPRDEKLFF	TGTGCCAGCAGACCCTTAACAGGGCCGAGGGATGAAAAACTGTTTTTT
TRBD2	many	TRBV12-3/TRBV12-4	TRBJ2-3	CASSLASGRTDTQYF	TGTGCCAGCAGTTTGGCTAGCGGGAGAACAGATACGCAGTATTTT
.	.	TRBV7-9	TRBJ1-5	CASASGWANQPQHF	TGTGCCAGCGCCTCGGGGTGGGCTAATCAGCCCCAGCATTTT
TRBD2	.	TRBV20-1	TRBJ2-7	CSATTSGASSYEQYF	TGCAGTGCTACTACTAGCGGTGCGAGCTCCTACGAGCAGTACTTC
TRBD2	.	TRBV6-1	TRBJ2-1	CASSEGTSAHNEQFF	TGTGCCAGCAGTGAAGGGACTAGCGCCCACAATGAGCAGTTCTTC
TRBD2	.	TRBV6-5	TRBJ2-7	CASSTLAGSYEQYF	TGTGCCAGCAGTACACTAGCGGGAAGTTACGAGCAGTACTTC
.	.	TRBV9	TRBJ2-3	CASRVPDRTDTQYF	TGTGCCAGCAGAGTCCCGGACCGCACAGATACGCAGTATTTT